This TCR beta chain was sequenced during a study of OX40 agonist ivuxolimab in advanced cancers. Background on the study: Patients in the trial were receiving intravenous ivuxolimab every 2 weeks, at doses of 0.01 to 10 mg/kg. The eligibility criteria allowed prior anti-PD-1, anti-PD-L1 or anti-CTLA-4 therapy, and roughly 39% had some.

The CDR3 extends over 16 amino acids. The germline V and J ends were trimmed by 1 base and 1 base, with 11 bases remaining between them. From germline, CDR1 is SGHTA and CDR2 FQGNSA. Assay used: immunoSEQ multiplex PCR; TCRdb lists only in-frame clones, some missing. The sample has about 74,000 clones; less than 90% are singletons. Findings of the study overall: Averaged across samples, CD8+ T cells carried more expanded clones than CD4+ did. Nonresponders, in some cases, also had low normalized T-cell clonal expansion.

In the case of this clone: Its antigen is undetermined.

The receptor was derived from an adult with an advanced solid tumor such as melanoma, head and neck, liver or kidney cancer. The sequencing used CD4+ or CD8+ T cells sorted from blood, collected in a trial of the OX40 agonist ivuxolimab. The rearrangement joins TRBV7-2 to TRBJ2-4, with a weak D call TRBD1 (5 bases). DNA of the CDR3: TGTGCCAGCAGCTTAGGTTTTGGGGCGGCCAAAAACATTCAGTACTTC. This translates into CASSLGFGAAKNIQYF.